This T cell receptor beta chain came from a study of breast tumors, draining lymph nodes, adjacent tissues. Comments on this clonotype: A junction end diverges from the germline sequence, so it may reflect a read error.

TCRdb itself ran the multiplex PCR reads through MiXCR, one entry per CDR3 protein. The data contain approximately 150,000 distinct CDR3 sequences, around 33% of them singletons. Axillary draining lymph nodes of breast cancer patients supplied the node samples. The source is a female donor with breast cancer. Some clones in this sample may be carry-over from other donors' samples. Sequencing was carried out using axillary lymph node tissue.

DNA of the CDR3: TGTGCCACCCGACAGGGAGAGATCCAGTACTTC. Amino acids: CATRQGEIQYF. The genes are TRBV27 and TRBJ2-5, with TRBD1 matching over 7 bases. Germline V CDR1 and CDR2: MNHEY, SMNVEV (reference sequence). The CDR3 has 11 residues.